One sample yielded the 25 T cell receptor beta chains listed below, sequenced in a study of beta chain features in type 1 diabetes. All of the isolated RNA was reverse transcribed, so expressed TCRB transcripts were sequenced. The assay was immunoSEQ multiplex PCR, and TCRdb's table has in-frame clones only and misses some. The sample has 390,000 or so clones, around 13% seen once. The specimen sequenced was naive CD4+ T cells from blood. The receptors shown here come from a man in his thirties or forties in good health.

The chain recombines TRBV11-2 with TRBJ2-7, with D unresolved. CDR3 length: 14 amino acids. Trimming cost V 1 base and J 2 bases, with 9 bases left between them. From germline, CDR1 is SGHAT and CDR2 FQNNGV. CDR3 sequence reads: CASSLASGPYEQYF. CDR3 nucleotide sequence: TGTGCCAGCAGCTTAGCGTCAGGTCCCTACGAGCAGTACTTC.

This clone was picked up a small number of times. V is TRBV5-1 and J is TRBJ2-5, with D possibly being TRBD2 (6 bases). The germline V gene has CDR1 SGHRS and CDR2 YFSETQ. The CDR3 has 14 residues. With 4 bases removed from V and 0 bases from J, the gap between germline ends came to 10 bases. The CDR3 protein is CASSGGRHQETQYF. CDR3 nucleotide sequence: TGCGCCAGCAGCGGAGGGCGGCACCAAGAGACCCAGTACTTC. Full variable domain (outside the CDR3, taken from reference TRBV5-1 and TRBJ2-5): KAGVTQTPRYLIKTRGQQVTLSCSPISGHRSVSWYQQTPGQGLQFLFEYFSETQRNKGNFPGRFSGRQFSNSRSEMNVSTLELGDSALYLCASSGGRHQETQYFGPGTRLLVL.

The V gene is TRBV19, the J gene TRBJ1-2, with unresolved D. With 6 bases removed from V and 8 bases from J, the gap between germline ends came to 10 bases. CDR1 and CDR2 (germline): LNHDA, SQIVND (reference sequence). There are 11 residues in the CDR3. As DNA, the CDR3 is TGTGCCAGTAGCCGATACGCAGGCTACACCTTC. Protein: CASSRYAGYTF. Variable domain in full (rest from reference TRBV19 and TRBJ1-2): DGGITQSPKYLFRKEGQNVTLSCEQNLNHDAMYWYRQDPGQGLRLIYYSQIVNDFQKGDIAEGYSVSREKKESFPLTVTSAQKNPTAFYLCASSRYAGYTFGSGTRLTVV.

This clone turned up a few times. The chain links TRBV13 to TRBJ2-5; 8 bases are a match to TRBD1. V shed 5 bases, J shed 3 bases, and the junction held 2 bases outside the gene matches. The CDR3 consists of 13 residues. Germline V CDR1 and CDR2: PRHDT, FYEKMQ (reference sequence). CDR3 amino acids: CASSTTGEETQYF. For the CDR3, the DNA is TGTGCCAGCAGCACGACAGGGGAAGAGACCCAGTACTTC.

The CDR3 spells CASSPIWADRVVAKNIQYF. CDR3 DNA: TGCGCCAGCAGCCCCATTTGGGCCGACAGGGTCGTAGCCAAAAACATTCAGTACTTC. The V and J genes are TRBV4-1 and TRBJ2-4, with TRBD1 matching 7 bases. The CDR3 totals 19 residues. Losses at the gene ends were 4 bases for V and 0 bases for J; bases not matched to a gene: 15. Looked up from germline, CDR1 is MGHRA and CDR2 is YSYEKL.

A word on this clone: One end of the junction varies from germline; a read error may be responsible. Here the CDR3 DNA reads TGTGCCAGCAGTAACCGGGGGGACGAAGTGTTT. Protein sequence: CASSNRGDEVF. The chain employs TRBV6-6 and TRBJ1-4; tentatively, D is TRBD1 (5 bases). The CDR3 length is 11 residues. Germline V CDR1 and CDR2: MNHNY, SVGAGI (reference sequence).

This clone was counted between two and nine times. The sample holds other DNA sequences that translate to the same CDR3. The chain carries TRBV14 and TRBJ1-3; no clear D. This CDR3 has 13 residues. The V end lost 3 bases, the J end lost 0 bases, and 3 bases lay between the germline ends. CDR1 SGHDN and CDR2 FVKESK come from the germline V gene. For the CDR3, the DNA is TGTGCCAGCAGCCAGTACTCTGGAAACACCATATATTTT. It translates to CASSQYSGNTIYF.

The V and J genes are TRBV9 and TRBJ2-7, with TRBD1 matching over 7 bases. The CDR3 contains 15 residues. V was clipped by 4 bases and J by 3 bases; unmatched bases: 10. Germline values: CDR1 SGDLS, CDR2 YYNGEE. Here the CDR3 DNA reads TGTGCCAGCAGCTATCAACCGGGACAGAGCTACGAGCAGTACTTC. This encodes CASSYQPGQSYEQYF. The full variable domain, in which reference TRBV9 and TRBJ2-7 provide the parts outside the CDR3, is DSGVTQTPKHLITATGQRVTLRCSPRSGDLSVYWYQQSLDQGLQFLIQYYNGEERAKGNILERFSAQQFPDLHSELNLSSLELGDSALYFCASSYQPGQSYEQYFGPGTRLTVT.

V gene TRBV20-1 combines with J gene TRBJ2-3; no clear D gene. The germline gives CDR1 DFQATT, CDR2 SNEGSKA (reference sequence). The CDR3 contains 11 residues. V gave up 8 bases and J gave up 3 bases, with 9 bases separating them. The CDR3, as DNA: TGCAGTCCCGCGGAAACAGATACGCAGTATTTT. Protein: CSPAETDTQYF.

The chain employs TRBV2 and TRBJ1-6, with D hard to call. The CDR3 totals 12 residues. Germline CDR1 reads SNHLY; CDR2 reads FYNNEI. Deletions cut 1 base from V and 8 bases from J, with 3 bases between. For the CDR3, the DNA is TGTGCCAGCAGTGAAGGGTATTCACCCCTCCACTTT. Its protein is CASSEGYSPLHF.

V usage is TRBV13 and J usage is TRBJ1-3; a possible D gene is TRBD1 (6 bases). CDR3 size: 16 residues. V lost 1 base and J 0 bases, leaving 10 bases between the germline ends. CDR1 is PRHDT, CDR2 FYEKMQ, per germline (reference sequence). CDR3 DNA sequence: TGTGCCAGCAGCTTAGCCAGGGGAAGCTCTGGAAACACCATATATTTT. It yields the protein CASSLARGSSGNTIYF. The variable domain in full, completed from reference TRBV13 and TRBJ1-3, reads AAGVIQSPRHLIKEKRETATLKCYPIPRHDTVYWYQQGPGQDPQFLISFYEKMQSDKGSIPDRFSAQQFSDYHSELNMSSLELGDSALYFCASSLARGSSGNTIYFGEGSWLTVV.

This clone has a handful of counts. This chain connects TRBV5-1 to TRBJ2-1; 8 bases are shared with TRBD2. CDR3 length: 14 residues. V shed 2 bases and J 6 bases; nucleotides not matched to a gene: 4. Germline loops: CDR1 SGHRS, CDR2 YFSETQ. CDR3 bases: TGCGCCAGCAGCTTAAGCGGGAGAAGCAATGAGCAGTTCTTC. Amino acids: CASSLSGRSNEQFF.

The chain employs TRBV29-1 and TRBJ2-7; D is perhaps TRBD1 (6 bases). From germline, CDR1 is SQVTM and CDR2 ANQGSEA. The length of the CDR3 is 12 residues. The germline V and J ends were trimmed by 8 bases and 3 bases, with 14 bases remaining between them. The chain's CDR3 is CSSGTPIYEQYF. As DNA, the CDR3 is TGCAGCTCTGGGACACCCATCTACGAGCAGTACTTC.

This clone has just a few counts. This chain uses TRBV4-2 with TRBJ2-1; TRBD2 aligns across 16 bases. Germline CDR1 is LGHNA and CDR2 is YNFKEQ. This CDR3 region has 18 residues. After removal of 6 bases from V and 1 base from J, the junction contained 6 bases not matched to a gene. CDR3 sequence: CASSTTGLAGGSYNEQFF. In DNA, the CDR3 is TGTGCCAGCAGTACCACGGGACTAGCGGGAGGGTCCTACAATGAGCAGTTCTTC.

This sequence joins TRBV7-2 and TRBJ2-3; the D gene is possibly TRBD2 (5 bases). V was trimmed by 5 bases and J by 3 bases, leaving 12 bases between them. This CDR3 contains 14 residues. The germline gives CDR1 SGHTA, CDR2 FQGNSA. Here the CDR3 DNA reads TGTGCCAGCAGCCCCCTTTCGGGGACAGATACGCAGTATTTT. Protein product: CASSPLSGTDTQYF.

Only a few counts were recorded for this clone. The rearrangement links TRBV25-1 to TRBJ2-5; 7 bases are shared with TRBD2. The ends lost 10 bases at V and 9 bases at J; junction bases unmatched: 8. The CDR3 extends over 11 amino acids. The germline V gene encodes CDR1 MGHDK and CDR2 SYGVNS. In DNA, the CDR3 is TGTGCCACCAGGGAGGGGCAGGCCCAGTACTTC. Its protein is CATREGQAQYF. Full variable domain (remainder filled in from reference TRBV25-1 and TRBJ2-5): EADIYQTPRYLVIGTGKKITLECSQTMGHDKMYWYQQDPGMELHLIHYSYGVNSTEKGDLSSESTVSRIRTEHFPLTLESARPSHTSQYLCATREGQAQYFGPGTRLLVL.

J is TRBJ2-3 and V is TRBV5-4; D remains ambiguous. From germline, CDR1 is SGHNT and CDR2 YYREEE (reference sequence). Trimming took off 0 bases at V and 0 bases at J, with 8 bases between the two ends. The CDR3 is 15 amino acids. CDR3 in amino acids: CASSLGRSSTDTQYF. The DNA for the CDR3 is TGTGCCAGCAGCTTGGGCAGGTCTAGCACAGATACGCAGTATTTT. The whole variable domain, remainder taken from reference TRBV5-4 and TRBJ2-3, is ETGVTQSPTHLIKTRGQQVTLRCSSQSGHNTVSWYQQALGQGPQFIFQYYREEENGRGNFPPRFSGLQFPNYSSELNVNALELDDSALYLCASSLGRSSTDTQYFGPGTRLTVL.

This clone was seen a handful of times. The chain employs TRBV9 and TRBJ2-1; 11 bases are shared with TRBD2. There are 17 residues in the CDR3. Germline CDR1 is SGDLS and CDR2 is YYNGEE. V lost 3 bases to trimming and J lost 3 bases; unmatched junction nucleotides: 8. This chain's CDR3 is CASSGRLAGLDYNEQFF. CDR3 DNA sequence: TGTGCCAGCAGCGGAAGACTAGCGGGACTGGACTACAATGAGCAGTTCTTC.

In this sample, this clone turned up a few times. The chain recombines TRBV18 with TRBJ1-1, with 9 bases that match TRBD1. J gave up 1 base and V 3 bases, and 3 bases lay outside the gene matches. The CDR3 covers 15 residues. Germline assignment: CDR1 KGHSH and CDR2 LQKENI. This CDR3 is CASSPRTGANTEAFF. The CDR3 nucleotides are TGTGCCAGCTCACCCCGGACAGGGGCGAACACTGAAGCTTTCTTT.

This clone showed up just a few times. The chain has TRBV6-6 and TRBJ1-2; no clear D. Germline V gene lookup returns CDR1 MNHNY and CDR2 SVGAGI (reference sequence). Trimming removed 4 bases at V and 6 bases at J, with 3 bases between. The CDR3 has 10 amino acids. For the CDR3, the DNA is TGTGCCAGCAGTTCGGATGGCTACACCTTC. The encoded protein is CASSSDGYTF.

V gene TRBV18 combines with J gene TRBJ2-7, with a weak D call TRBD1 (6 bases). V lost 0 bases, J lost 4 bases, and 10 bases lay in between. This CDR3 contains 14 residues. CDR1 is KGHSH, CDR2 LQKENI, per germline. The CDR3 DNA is TGTGCCAGCTCACCACCCCAGGGGATTTACGAGCAGTACTTC. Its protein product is CASSPPQGIYEQYF.

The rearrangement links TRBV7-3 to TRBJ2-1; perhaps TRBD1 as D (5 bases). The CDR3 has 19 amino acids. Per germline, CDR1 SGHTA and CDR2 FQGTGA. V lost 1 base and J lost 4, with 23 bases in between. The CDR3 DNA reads TGTGCCAGCAGCTTAATACCTCACATCGACAGTTCACAATACAATGAGCAGTTCTTC. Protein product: CASSLIPHIDSSQYNEQFF.

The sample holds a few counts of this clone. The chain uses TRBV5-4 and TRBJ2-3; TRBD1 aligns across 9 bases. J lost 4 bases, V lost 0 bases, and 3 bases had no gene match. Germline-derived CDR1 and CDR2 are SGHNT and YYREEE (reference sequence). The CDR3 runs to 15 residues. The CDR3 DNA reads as TGTGCCAGCAGCTTGGTGGGACAGGGCCCAGATACGCAGTATTTT. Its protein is CASSLVGQGPDTQYF. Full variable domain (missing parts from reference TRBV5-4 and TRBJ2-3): ETGVTQSPTHLIKTRGQQVTLRCSSQSGHNTVSWYQQALGQGPQFIFQYYREEENGRGNFPPRFSGLQFPNYSSELNVNALELDDSALYLCASSLVGQGPDTQYFGPGTRLTVL.

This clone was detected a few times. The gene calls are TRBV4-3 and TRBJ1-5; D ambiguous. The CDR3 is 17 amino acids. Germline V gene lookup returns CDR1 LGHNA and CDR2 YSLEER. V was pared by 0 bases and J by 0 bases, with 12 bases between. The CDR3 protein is CASSQDRLLSSNQPQHF. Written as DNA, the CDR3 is TGCGCCAGCAGCCAAGATAGATTGCTATCTAGCAATCAGCCCCAGCATTTT.

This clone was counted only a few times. For the CDR3, the DNA is TGTGCCTGGAGTGTATCGGTACGAGGGACCGGGGAGCTGTTTTTT. It translates to CAWSVSVRGTGELFF. This chain links TRBV30 with TRBJ2-2, with D possibly being TRBD2 (5 bases). Germline CDR1 and CDR2: GTSNPN and SVGIG (reference sequence). The ends were cut back, 0 bases at V and 5 bases at J, with 13 bases in the middle. The CDR3 is 15 residues long.